This T cell receptor (beta chain) comes out of a study of T cell responses to AZD1222 COVID-19 vaccine. Overall study findings and caveats: There were vaccine-associated CD4 TCRs across spike, dominant at 160-218 and 743-854. Clonal diversity may have been underestimated in mostly white British donors. Repertoire samples came only from after the peak T cell response. In the spike-specific TCR repertoire, nearly half reportedly target unmutated variant regions.

The CDR3 has 14 residues. J gave up 3 bases and V 8 bases, and 9 bases lay outside the gene matches. The V gene's germline CDR1 is MGHDK and CDR2 SYGVNS. As regards this clone: The target antigen is unknown.

Assay: immunoSEQ multiplex PCR; the TCRdb copy retains only in-frame clones and omits some. In the table there are about 140,000 clones, about 90% of which are singletons. This TCR was recovered from an adult in good health. The material was peripheral blood, obtained on day 0 of AZD1222 vaccination. This chain uses TRBV25-1 with TRBJ2-5, with TRBD1 matching over 7 bases. This CDR3 is CASGTASWEETQYF. CDR3 nucleotides: TGTGCCAGCGGGACAGCATCCTGGGAAGAGACCCAGTACTTC.